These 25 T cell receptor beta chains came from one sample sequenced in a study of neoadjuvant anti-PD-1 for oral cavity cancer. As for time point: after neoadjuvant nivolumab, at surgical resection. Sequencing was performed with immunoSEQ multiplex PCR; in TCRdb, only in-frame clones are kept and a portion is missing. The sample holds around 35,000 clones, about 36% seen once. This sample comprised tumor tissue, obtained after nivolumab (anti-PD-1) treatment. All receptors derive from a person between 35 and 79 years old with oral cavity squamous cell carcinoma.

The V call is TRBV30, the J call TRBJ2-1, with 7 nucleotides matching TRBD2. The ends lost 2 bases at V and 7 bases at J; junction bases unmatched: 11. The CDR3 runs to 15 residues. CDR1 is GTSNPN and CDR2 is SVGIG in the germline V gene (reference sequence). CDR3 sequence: CAWSPRWRELNEQFF. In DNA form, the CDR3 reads TGTGCCTGGAGTCCAAGATGGCGGGAGTTGAATGAGCAGTTCTTC.

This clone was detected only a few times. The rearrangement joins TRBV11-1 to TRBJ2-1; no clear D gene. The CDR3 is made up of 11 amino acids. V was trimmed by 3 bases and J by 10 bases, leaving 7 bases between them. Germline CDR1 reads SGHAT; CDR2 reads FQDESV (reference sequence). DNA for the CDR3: TGTGCCAGCAGCTTGGGTAAAGAGCAGTTCTTC. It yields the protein CASSLGKEQFF.

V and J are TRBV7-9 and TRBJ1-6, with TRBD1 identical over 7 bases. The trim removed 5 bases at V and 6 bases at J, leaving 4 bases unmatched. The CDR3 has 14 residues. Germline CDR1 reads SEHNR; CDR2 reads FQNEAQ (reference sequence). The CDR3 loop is CASSHGTVNSPLHF. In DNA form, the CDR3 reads TGTGCCAGCAGCCACGGGACAGTTAATTCACCCCTCCACTTT.

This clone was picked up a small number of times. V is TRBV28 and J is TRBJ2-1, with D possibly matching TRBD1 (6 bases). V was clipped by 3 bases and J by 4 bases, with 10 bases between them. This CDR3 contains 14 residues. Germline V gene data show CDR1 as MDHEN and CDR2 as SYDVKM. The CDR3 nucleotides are TGTGCCAGCAGTTTGGGGGCTCGATACAATGAGCAGTTCTTC. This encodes CASSLGARYNEQFF.

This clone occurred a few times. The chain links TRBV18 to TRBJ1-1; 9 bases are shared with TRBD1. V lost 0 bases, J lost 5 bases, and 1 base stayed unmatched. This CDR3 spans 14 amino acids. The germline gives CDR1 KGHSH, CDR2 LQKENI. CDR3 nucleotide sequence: TGTGCCAGCTCACCACCGACAGGGGGTACTGAAGCTTTCTTT. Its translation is CASSPPTGGTEAFF.

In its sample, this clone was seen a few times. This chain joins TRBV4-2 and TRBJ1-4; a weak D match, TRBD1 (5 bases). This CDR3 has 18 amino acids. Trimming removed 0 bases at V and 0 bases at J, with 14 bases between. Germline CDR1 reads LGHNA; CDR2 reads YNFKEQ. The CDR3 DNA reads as TGTGCCAGCAGCCAAGATGGGGCAGGGAAGACAACTAATGAAAAACTGTTTTTT. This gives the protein CASSQDGAGKTTNEKLFF.

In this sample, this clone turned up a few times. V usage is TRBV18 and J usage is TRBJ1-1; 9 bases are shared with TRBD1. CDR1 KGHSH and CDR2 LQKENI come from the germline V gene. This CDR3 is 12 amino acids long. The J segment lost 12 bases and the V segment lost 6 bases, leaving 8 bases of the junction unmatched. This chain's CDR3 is CASSRDRVTTFF. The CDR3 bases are TGTGCCAGCTCTCGGGACAGGGTGACGACTTTCTTT.

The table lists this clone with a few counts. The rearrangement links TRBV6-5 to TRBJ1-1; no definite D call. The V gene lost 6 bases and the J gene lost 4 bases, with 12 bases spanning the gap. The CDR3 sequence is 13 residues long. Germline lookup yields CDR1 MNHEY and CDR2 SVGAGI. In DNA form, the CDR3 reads TGTGCCAGCAGCCCCACGGGTGGCACTGAAGCTTTCTTT. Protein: CASSPTGGTEAFF.

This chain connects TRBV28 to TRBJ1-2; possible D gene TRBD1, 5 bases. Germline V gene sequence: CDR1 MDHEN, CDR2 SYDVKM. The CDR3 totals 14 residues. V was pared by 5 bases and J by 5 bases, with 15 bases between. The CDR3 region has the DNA TGTGCCAGCAGTCGACGGGACCGAAGATATGGCTACACCTTC. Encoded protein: CASSRRDRRYGYTF.

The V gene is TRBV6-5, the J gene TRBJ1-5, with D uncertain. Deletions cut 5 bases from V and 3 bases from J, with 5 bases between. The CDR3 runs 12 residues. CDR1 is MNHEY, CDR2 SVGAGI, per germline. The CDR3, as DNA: TGTGCCAGCAGTCAGGCCAATCAGCCCCAGCATTTT. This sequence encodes CASSQANQPQHF.

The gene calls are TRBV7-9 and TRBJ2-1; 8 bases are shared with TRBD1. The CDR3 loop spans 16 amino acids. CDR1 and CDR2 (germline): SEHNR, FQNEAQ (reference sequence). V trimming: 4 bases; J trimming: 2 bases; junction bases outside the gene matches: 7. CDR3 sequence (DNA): TGTGCCAGCAGCTCCGCAAGGGGACAGGCCTACAATGAGCAGTTCTTC. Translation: CASSSARGQAYNEQFF.

CDR3 coding DNA: TGTGCCAGCAGGGGCGTTCAAGAGACCCAGTACTTC. Translation: CASRGVQETQYF. The chain links TRBV6-5 to TRBJ2-5; no reliable D call. V was pared by 6 bases and J by 2 bases, with 7 bases between. The germline gives CDR1 MNHEY, CDR2 SVGAGI. The CDR3 is made up of 12 amino acids.

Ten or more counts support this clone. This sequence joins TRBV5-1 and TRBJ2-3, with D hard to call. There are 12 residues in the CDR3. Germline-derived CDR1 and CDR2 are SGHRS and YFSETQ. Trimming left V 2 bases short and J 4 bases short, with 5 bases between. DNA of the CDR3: TGCGCCAGCAGCTTAGGGTCAGATACGCAGTATTTT. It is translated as CASSLGSDTQYF.

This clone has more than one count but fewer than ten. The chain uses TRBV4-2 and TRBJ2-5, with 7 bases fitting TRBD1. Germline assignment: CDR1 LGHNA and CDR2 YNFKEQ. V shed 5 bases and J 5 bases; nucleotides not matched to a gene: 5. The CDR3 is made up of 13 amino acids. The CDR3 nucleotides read TGTGCCAGCAGCGCCGACAGGGTGGAGACCCAGTACTTC. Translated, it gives CASSADRVETQYF.

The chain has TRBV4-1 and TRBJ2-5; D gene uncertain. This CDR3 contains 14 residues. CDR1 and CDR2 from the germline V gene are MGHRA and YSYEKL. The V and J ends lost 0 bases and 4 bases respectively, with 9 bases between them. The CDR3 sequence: CASSQDGRRETQYF. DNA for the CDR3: TGCGCCAGCAGCCAAGACGGCCGGCGAGAGACCCAGTACTTC.

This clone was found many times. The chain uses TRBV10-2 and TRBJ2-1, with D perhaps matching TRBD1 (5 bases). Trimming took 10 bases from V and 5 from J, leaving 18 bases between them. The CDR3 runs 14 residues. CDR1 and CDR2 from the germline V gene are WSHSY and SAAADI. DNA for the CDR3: TGCGCCACCCTGACAAGGACAAGACACAATGAGCAGTTCTTC. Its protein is CATLTRTRHNEQFF.

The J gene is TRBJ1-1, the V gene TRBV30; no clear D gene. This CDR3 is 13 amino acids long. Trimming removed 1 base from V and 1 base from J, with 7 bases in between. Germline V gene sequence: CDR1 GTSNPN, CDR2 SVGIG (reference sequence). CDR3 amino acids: CAWSGIWNTEAFF. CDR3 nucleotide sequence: TGTGCCTGGAGTGGGATATGGAACACTGAAGCTTTCTTT.

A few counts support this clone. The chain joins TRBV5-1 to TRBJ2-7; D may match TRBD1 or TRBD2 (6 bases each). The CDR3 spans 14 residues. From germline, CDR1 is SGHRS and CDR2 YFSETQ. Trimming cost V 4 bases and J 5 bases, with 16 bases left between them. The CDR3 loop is CASSEDYRAHEQYF. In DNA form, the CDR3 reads TGCGCCAGCAGCGAGGACTACAGGGCCCACGAGCAGTACTTC.

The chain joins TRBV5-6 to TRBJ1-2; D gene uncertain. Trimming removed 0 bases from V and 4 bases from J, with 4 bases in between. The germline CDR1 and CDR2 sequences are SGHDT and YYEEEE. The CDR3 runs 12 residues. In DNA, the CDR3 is TGTGCCAGCAGCTTGGGGGGCTATGGCTACACCTTC. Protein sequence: CASSLGGYGYTF. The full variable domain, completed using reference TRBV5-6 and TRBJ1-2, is DAGVTQSPTHLIKTRGQQVTLRCSPKSGHDTVSWYQQALGQGPQFIFQYYEEEERQRGNFPDRFSGHQFPNYSSELNVNALLLGDSALYLCASSLGGYGYTFGSGTRLTVV.

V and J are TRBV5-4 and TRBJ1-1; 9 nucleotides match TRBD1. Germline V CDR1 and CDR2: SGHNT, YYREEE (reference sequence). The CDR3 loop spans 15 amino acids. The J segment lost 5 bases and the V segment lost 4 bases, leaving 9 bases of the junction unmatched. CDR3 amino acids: CASSAGTGRRTEAFF. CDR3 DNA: TGTGCCAGCAGCGCCGGGACAGGGCGGAGAACTGAAGCTTTCTTT.

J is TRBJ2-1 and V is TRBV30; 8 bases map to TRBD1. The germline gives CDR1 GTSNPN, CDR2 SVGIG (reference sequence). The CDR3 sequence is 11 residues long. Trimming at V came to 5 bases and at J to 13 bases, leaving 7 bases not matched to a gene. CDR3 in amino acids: CAWAGTGIQFF. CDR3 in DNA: TGTGCCTGGGCCGGGACAGGAATACAGTTCTTC.

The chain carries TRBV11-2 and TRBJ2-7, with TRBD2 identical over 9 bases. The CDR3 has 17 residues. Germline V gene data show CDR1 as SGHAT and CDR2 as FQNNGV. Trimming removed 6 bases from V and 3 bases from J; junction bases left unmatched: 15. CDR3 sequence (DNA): TGTGCCAGCAGTTCGGGTTTTCGGGCTAGCGGGGACTACGAGCAGTACTTC. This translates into CASSSGFRASGDYEQYF. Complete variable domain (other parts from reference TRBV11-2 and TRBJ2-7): EAGVAQSPRYKIIEKRQSVAFWCNPISGHATLYWYQQILGQGPKLLIQFQNNGVVDDSQLPKDRFSAERLKGVDSTLKIQPAKLEDSAVYLCASSSGFRASGDYEQYFGPGTRLTVT.

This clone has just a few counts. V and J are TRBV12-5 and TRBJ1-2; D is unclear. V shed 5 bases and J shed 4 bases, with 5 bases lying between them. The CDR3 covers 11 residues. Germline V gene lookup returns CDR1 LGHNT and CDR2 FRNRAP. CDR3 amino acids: CASGAFYGYTF. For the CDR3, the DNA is TGTGCTAGTGGTGCTTTCTATGGCTACACCTTC. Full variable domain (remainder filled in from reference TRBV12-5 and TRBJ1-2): DARVTQTPRHKVTEMGQEVTMRCQPILGHNTVFWYRQTMMQGLELLAYFRNRAPLDDSGMPKDRFSAEMPDATLATLKIQPSEPRDSAVYFCASGAFYGYTFGSGTRLTVV.

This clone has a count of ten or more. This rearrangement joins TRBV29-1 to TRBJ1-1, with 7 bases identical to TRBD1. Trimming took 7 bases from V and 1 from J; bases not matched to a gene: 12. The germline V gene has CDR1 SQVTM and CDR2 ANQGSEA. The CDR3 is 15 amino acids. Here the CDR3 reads CSAPRGGQRNTEAFF. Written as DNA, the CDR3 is TGCAGCGCCCCCAGGGGGGGACAGAGGAACACTGAAGCTTTCTTT.

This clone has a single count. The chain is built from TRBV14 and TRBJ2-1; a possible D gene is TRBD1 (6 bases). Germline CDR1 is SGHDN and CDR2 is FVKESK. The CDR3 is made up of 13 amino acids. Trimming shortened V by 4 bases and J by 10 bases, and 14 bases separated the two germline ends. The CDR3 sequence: CASSLQAGQEQFF. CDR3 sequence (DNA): TGTGCCAGCAGCCTTCAAGCCGGACAGGAGCAGTTCTTC. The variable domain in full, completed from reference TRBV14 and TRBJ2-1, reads EAGVTQFPSHSVIEKGQTVTLRCDPISGHDNLYWYRRVMGKEIKFLLHFVKESKQDESGMPNNRFLAERTGGTYSTLKVQPAELEDSGVYFCASSLQAGQEQFFGPGTRLTVL.